The T cell receptor beta chain described here comes from a study of T cells in Graves' hyperthyroidism and ophthalmopathy. This clonotype was seen at least ten times. Germline values: CDR1 MDHEN, CDR2 SYDVKM. J gave up 1 base and V 6 bases, and 5 bases lay outside the gene matches. The CDR3 runs to 15 residues. Amplification yielded TCR beta CDR3 regions, with RNA transcripts as the source. When the TCR CDR3 underwent first-round RT-PCR, the HTBI primer set was used. TCRdb reanalysed the multiplex PCR reads using MiXCR and keeps one entry per CDR3 protein. The sample lists approximately 530,000 distinct CDR3 sequences; roughly 17% were seen once. For Graves' hyperthyroidism to be stable, ophthalmopathy could not progress within 18 months.

The source is a woman between 18 and 29 years old with Graves' hyperthyroidism. Sequencing was done on a sample of blood. The genes are TRBV28 and TRBJ2-7, with 11 bases that match TRBD2. Written as DNA, the CDR3 is TGTGCCAGCAGCCCTCGGACTAGCGGGTCCTACGAGCAGTACTTC. This encodes CASSPRTSGSYEQYF.